This T cell receptor beta chain appears in the sequencing data of a study of shared clonotypes between healthy human individuals. In regard to this clone: The target antigen is unknown.

Profiling relied on immunoSEQ multiplex PCR, and the TCRdb table lists in-frame clones only, not all of them. Here the sample spans some 2,500,000 clones, roughly 93% being singletons. Study observations and caveats: The represented genetic and exposure-history diversity was limited by the small number of donors.

Trimming removed 3 bases from V and 7 bases from J, with 18 bases in between. CDR1 is WNHNN, CDR2 SYGVQD, per germline (reference sequence). The CDR3 runs to 15 residues. This chain connects TRBV10-1 to TRBJ1-1; D unresolved. This receptor was taken from a young man in good health. Some clones in this sample may be carry-over from other donors' samples. Source material: naive CD4+ T cells from PBMCs. Described subset: CD45RA+ positively selected. This chain's CDR3 is CASSDPGQTSLEAFF. CDR3 in DNA: TGCGCCAGCAGTGACCCCGGCCAGACCTCCCTTGAAGCTTTCTTT.